This T cell receptor beta chain was profiled in a study of cytomegalovirus exposure and HLA in healthy donors. Study-wide points: Later, an analysis found that TCR clusters from the first cohort tended to co-occur in the roughly 110 validation repertoires. In vitro, three CMV-associated chains proved specific for CMV antigens. The majority of TCR sequences were rare, yet some public TCRs appeared in many donors. There were fewer than 200 TCR beta chains listed as cytomegalovirus-associated.

Germline CDR1 is SGHTA and CDR2 is FQGNSA. Unmatched junction bases numbered 8, after V lost 5 bases and J lost 7 bases. The CDR3 is made up of 14 amino acids. A few counts support this clone. The target antigen is unknown. Generated by immunoSEQ multiplex PCR, the TCRdb table keeps only in-frame clones and is missing some. Of 200,000 to 250,000 clones in the sample, 87% were seen once. Input material: PBMCs. The receptor comes from a woman under 30 in good health and CMV-seropositive. The chain has TRBV7-2 and TRBJ2-7; 10 nucleotides match TRBD1. The CDR3, as DNA: TGTGCCAGCAGCCCCCGGGACAGGGGCGGGGAGCAGTACTTC. Protein: CASSPRDRGGEQYF.